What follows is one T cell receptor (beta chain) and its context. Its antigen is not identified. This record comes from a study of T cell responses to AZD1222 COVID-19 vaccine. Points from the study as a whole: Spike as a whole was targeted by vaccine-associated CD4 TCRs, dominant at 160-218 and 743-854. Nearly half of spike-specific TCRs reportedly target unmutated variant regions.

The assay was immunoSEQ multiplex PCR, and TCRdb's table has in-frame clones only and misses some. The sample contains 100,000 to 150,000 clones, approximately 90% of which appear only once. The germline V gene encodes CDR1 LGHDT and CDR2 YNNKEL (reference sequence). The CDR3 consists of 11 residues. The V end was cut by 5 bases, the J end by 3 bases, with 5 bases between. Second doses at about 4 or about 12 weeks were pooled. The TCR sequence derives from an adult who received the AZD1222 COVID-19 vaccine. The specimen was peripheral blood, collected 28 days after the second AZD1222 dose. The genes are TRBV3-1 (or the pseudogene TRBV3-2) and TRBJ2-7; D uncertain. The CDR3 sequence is CASSSVYEQYF. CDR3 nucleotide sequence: TGTGCCAGCAGCTCAGTCTACGAGCAGTACTTC.